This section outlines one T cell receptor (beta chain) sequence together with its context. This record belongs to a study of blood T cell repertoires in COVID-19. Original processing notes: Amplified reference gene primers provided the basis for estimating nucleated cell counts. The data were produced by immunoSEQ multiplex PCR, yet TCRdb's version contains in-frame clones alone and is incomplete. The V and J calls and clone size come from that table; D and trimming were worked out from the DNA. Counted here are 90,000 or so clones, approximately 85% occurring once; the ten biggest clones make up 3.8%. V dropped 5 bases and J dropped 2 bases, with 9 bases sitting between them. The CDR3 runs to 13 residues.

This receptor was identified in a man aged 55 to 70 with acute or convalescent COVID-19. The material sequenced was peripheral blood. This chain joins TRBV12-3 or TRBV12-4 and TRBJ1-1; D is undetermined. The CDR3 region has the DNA TGTGCCAGCAGTCCCCTGGGCAACACTGAAGCTTTCTTT. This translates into CASSPLGNTEAFF.